This is a list of T cell receptor beta chains from one sample in a study of cytomegalovirus exposure and HLA in healthy donors. The data were produced by immunoSEQ multiplex PCR, yet TCRdb's version contains in-frame clones alone and is incomplete. The table includes about 140,000 clones, about four fifths detected once. The sequenced sample was PBMCs. All receptors derive from a man between 25 and 39 years old in good health and CMV-seronegative. CDR3s include the opening cysteine and the closing phenylalanine or tryptophan. Fields, in order: J gene, D gene, V gene, clone size, CDR3 protein, CDR3 DNA. D genes are given only for firm matches. Expanded clones get a size class; other rows say once, few or many, or leave the size out.

j_call: TRBJ2-7; d_call: TRBD1; v_call: TRBV5-8; clone_size: -; cdr3_aa: CASLRRDRASYEQYF; cdr3_nt: TGTGCCAGCTTGCGCCGGGACAGGGCATCCTACGAGCAGTACTTC
j_call: TRBJ1-1; d_call: TRBD1; v_call: TRBV6-5; clone_size: -; cdr3_aa: CASSYSGQESEAFF; cdr3_nt: TGTGCCAGCAGTTACTCCGGACAGGAAAGTGAAGCTTTCTTT
j_call: TRBJ1-1; d_call: -; v_call: TRBV4-1; clone_size: few; cdr3_aa: CASSPREETEAFF; cdr3_nt: TGCGCCAGCAGCCCTCGGGAGGAGACTGAAGCTTTCTTT
j_call: TRBJ2-7; d_call: TRBD2; v_call: TRBV6-5; clone_size: few; cdr3_aa: CASKFTPAGGDEQYF; cdr3_nt: TGTGCCAGCAAGTTCACCCCAGCGGGAGGGGACGAGCAGTACTTC
j_call: TRBJ1-1; d_call: -; v_call: TRBV6-6; clone_size: few; cdr3_aa: CASSYTPENTEAFF; cdr3_nt: TGTGCCAGCAGTTACACACCCGAGAACACTGAAGCTTTCTTT
j_call: TRBJ2-4; d_call: -; v_call: TRBV6-5; clone_size: -; cdr3_aa: CASSYRDRQNIQYF; cdr3_nt: TGTGCCAGCAGTTACCGCGACAGACAAAACATTCAGTACTTC
j_call: TRBJ2-7; d_call: TRBD1; v_call: TRBV18; clone_size: few; cdr3_aa: CASSPLQGAVGSYEQYF; cdr3_nt: TGTGCCAGCTCACCACTGCAGGGGGCCGTGGGATCCTACGAGCAGTACTTC
j_call: TRBJ2-5; d_call: TRBD1; v_call: TRBV30; clone_size: -; cdr3_aa: CAWSEPSTGGETQYF; cdr3_nt: TGTGCCTGGAGTGAACCTTCGACAGGGGGAGAGACCCAGTACTTC
j_call: TRBJ2-2; d_call: -; v_call: TRBV5-1; clone_size: -; cdr3_aa: CASSLESGNTGELFF; cdr3_nt: TGCGCCAGCAGCTTGGAGTCGGGGAACACCGGGGAGCTGTTTTTT
j_call: TRBJ2-3; d_call: -; v_call: TRBV2; clone_size: -; cdr3_aa: CASSPRGPGGGSTDTQYF; cdr3_nt: TGTGCCAGCAGTCCACGGGGGCCGGGGGGAGGCAGCACAGATACGCAGTATTTT
j_call: TRBJ2-1; d_call: -; v_call: TRBV7-2; clone_size: -; cdr3_aa: CASSFRGGEQFF; cdr3_nt: TGTGCCAGCAGCTTTAGGGGGGGTGAGCAGTTCTTC
j_call: TRBJ2-7; d_call: -; v_call: TRBV25-1; clone_size: -; cdr3_aa: CASAGSFWCPYEQYF; cdr3_nt: TGTGCCAGTGCAGGATCCTTCTGGTGCCCCTACGAGCAGTACTTC
j_call: TRBJ2-7; d_call: TRBD2; v_call: TRBV4-2; clone_size: -; cdr3_aa: CASSQDQAGGGSYEQYF; cdr3_nt: TGTGCCAGCAGCCAAGATCAAGCGGGGGGCGGTTCCTACGAGCAGTACTTC
j_call: TRBJ1-2; d_call: -; v_call: TRBV6-1; clone_size: few; cdr3_aa: CASSEARLGGGSFYTF; cdr3_nt: TGTGCCAGCAGTGAAGCCCGACTTGGGGGAGGGTCCTTCTACACCTTC
j_call: TRBJ1-5; d_call: TRBD1; v_call: TRBV27; clone_size: -; cdr3_aa: CASSLVQGGNQPQHF; cdr3_nt: TGTGCCAGCAGTCTGGTCCAGGGGGGTAATCAGCCCCAGCATTTT